Listed below are T cell receptor beta chains from one sample, sequenced in a study of cytomegalovirus exposure and HLA in healthy donors. Sequenced by immunoSEQ multiplex PCR; TCRdb stores in-frame clones only, minus some. The sample has about 130,000 clones, around three quarters seen once. Specimen: PBMCs. The receptors were gathered from a man aged 35 to 55 in good health and CMV-seropositive. Both conserved end residues are part of each CDR3. Fields, in order: J gene, V gene, D gene, clone size, CDR3 DNA, CDR3 protein. The D gene is left open where the match is weak. Clone size, where shown, is once, few, many, or a class for clones that have expanded.

TRBJ1-2 TRBV5-1 TRBD1 . TGCGCCAGCAGCTGGGAGGGACAGGGGAGTTACGGCTACACCTTC CASSWEGQGSYGYTF
TRBJ1-2 TRBV11-2 TRBD1 . TGTGCCAGCAGCACATCGAGGGGGCGCGCCTATGGCTACACCTTC CASSTSRGRAYGYTF
TRBJ2-7 TRBV7-9 TRBD2 once TGTGCCAGCAGCCCAGCTGCTAGCGGAAGCTCCTACGAGCAGTACTTC CASSPAASGSSYEQYF
TRBJ2-3 TRBV2 TRBD2 . TGTGCCAGCAGCGCTGGGACTAGCGGCACAGATACGCAGTATTTT CASSAGTSGTDTQYF
TRBJ2-7 TRBV6-6 TRBD2 few TGTGCCAGCACCACTAGCGGGAGGTCCTACGAGCAGTACTTC CASTTSGRSYEQYF
TRBJ1-5 TRBV12-5 TRBD1 . TGTGCTAGTGCCCCGACAGGGGGCAATCAGCCCCAGCATTTT CASAPTGGNQPQHF
TRBJ1-2 TRBV30 . once TGTGCCTGGAGTGTTGGAGGGGTTGGCTACACCTTC CAWSVGGVGYTF
TRBJ1-1 TRBV18 TRBD1 once TGTGCCAGCTCACAAATAACCCCGGGACAGGGGAACACTGAAGCTTTCTTT CASSQITPGQGNTEAFF
TRBJ2-2 TRBV5-1 . . TGCGCCAGCAGCTTGGCAGGGTCCAACACCGGGGAGCTGTTTTTT CASSLAGSNTGELFF
TRBJ2-7 TRBV6-4 . . TGTGCCAGCCCTCTACCCCCGCCCCCAGGGGATTACGAGCAGTACTTC CASPLPPPPGDYEQYF
TRBJ1-4 TRBV21-1 . . TGTGCCAGCAGCACCTGTACAGGGAAGATACGAGGCGCGACTAATGAAAAACTGTTTTTT CASSTCTGKIRGATNEKLFF
TRBJ1-2 TRBV18 . . TGTGCCAGCTCACCTCTGACAGGCGATGGCTACACCTTC CASSPLTGDGYTF